This T cell receptor (beta chain) was documented in a study of blood T cell repertoires in COVID-19. TCRdb's copy holds only in-frame clones and misses some; the assay was immunoSEQ multiplex PCR. The table shows about 130,000 clones, with over 75% occurring only once. The trim removed 6 bases at V and 2 bases at J, leaving 5 bases unmatched. Germline values: CDR1 SQVTM, CDR2 ANQGSEA. The CDR3 covers 14 residues. Sequencing was performed on peripheral blood. The TCR sequence derives from a man aged 40-50 years with active or convalescent COVID-19. The chain is built from TRBV29-1 and TRBJ2-3; 10 bases are a match to TRBD2. The CDR3 DNA reads TGCAGCGTGAGGACTAGCGGTACCACAGATACGCAGTATTTT. Amino acid sequence: CSVRTSGTTDTQYF.